The next 3 T cell receptor beta chains were all read from a single sample in a study of T cells in women clearing cervical HPV infection. Using immunoSEQ multiplex PCR, the repertoire was profiled, and TCRdb retains in-frame clones only, with some absent. This table holds some 28,000 clones. Sequencing was done on a sample of blood buffy coat. The receptor set was obtained from a woman aged 18 to 75 with a cervical HPV16 infection that either progressed to CIN3+ or cleared (not recorded which).

Worth noting for this clone: The CDR3 is cut off 3 residues early in the read; its end comes from the germline J gene. The chain employs TRBV19 and TRBJ2-1, with a possible D match to TRBD2 (7 bases). The V gene's germline CDR1 is LNHDA and CDR2 SQIVND (reference sequence). The CDR3 totals 15 residues. V gave up 5 bases and J gave up 0 bases, with 11 bases separating them. The covered CDR3 bases are TGTGCCAGTAGTGACAGGACTAGCTCCTACAATGAG. Translation gives CASSDRTSSYNE. The whole CDR3 protein is CASSDRTSSYNEQFF. The variable domain in full, with the rest retrieved from reference TRBV19 and TRBJ2-1, is DGGITQSPKYLFRKEGQNVTLSCEQNLNHDAMYWYRQDPGQGLRLIYYSQIVNDFQKGDIAEGYSVSREKKESFPLTVTSAQKNPTAFYLCASSDRTSSYNEQFFGPGTRLTVL.

Details on this clone: The CDR3 end falls 3 residues outside the read, so it is completed with the germline J gene. The chain employs TRBV5-1 and TRBJ2-7, with 7 bases that match TRBD1. Germline CDR1 SGHRS, CDR2 YFSETQ. The CDR3 extends over 13 amino acids. J was trimmed by 3 bases and V by 4 bases; bases with no gene match: 4. CDR3 DNA, as far as it was read: TGCGCCAGCAGCATCCGGGACAGCTACGAG. Protein: CASSIRDSYE. The full-length CDR3 reads as CASSIRDSYEQYF. Together with reference TRBV5-1 and TRBJ2-7, the CDR3 gives the full variable domain: KAGVTQTPRYLIKTRGQQVTLSCSPISGHRSVSWYQQTPGQGLQFLFEYFSETQRNKGNFPGRFSGRQFSNSRSEMNVSTLELGDSALYLCASSIRDSYEQYFGPGTRLTVT.

Note on this clone: With the read ending 3 residues before the CDR3 end, the germline J gene is used to fill in that end. The chain combines TRBV23-1 with TRBJ1-4; D perhaps matches TRBD1 (6 bases). TRBV23-1 falls under the ORF class, with uncertain function. There are 17 residues in the CDR3. The CDR3 protein is CASSQKSQQGLNSPLFF. CDR3 bases read: TGCGCCAGCAGTCAAAAGTCCCAACAGGGCCTTAATTCACCA.